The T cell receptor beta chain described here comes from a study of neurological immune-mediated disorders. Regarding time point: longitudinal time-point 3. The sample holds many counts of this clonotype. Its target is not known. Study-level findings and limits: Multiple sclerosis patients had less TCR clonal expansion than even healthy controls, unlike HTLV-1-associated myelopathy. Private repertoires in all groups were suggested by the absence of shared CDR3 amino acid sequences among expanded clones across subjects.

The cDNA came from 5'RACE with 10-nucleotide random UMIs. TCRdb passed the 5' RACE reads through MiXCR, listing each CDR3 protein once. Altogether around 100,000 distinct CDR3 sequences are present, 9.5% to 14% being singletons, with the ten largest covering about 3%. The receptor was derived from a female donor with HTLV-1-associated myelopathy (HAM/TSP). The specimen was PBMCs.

The CDR3, as DNA: TGCAGTGCTAGCGCGAGCAATCAGCCCCAGCATTTT. Its protein product is CSASASNQPQHF. The chain links TRBV20-1 to TRBJ1-5, with D hard to call. The CDR3 sequence is 12 residues long. The V gene's germline CDR1 is DFQATT and CDR2 SNEGSKA (reference sequence). Trimming left V 3 bases short and J 1 base short, with 4 bases between.